The 30 T cell receptor beta chains below come from one sample, sequenced in a study of T cells in Graves' hyperthyroidism and ophthalmopathy. The TCR beta CDR3 regions underwent amplification using RNA transcripts as the source. First-round RT-PCR with HTBI primers amplified the TCR CDR3 region. TCRdb fed the multiplex PCR reads into MiXCR, producing one record per CDR3 protein. This table has hundreds of thousands of distinct CDR3 sequences, 15% to 20% appearing once. Sequenced input: blood. The receptors here all came from a woman aged 60 to 75 with Graves' ophthalmopathy.

Many counts were recorded for this clonotype. V and J are TRBV12-3 or TRBV12-4 and TRBJ2-5, with 8 bases that match TRBD1. The length of the CDR3 is 14 residues. J lost 0 bases, V lost 8 bases, and 5 bases had no gene match. CDR3 DNA sequence: TGTGCCAGCGGGGAGGACAGGGACCAAGAGACCCAGTACTTC. It translates to CASGEDRDQETQYF.

The chain recombines TRBV28 with TRBJ2-7; D may be TRBD1 or TRBD2 (7 bases each). V was clipped by 5 bases and J by 3 bases, with 14 bases between them. Germline V CDR1 and CDR2: MDHEN, SYDVKM. The CDR3 has 14 residues. The CDR3 loop reads CASSPQGGVYEQYF. The CDR3 DNA sequence: TGTGCCAGCAGTCCGCAGGGGGGGGTCTACGAGCAGTACTTC.

This clonotype was recorded at least ten times. This rearrangement joins TRBV7-2 to TRBJ1-2; 10 nucleotides line up with TRBD1. The CDR3 spans 15 residues. Per germline, CDR1 SGHTA and CDR2 FQGNSA. V shed 4 bases and J 5 bases; nucleotides not matched to a gene: 7. Written as DNA, the CDR3 is TGTGCCAGCAGCTCCTCGGGACAGGGGAATTATGGCTACACCTTC. Its translation: CASSSSGQGNYGYTF.

This sequence joins TRBV6-1 and TRBJ2-1; 10 nucleotides line up with TRBD2. With V trimmed by 6 bases and J by 8 bases, 10 bases remained unmatched. Per the germline V gene, CDR1 is MNHNS and CDR2 is SASEGT. This CDR3 comprises 15 residues. This chain's CDR3 is CASRAWLAGAHEQFF. CDR3 DNA: TGTGCCAGCAGAGCGTGGCTAGCGGGGGCGCATGAGCAGTTCTTC.

V is TRBV29-1 and J is TRBJ1-2; 9 bases align to TRBD1. V trimming: 8 bases; J trimming: 6 bases; junction bases outside the gene matches: 10. The CDR3 has 13 amino acids. CDR1 is SQVTM, CDR2 ANQGSEA, per germline. CDR3 in DNA: TGCAGCACCGAGGCCCGGACAGGGGATGGCTACACCTTC. As protein: CSTEARTGDGYTF. Complete variable domain (other parts from reference TRBV29-1 and TRBJ1-2): SAVISQKPSRDICQRGTSLTIQCQVDSQVTMMFWYRQQPGQSLTLIATANQGSEATYESGFVIDKFPISRPNLTFSTLTVSNMSPEDSSIYLCSTEARTGDGYTFGSGTRLTVV.

The chain uses TRBV18 and TRBJ2-3; D is ambiguous. The CDR3 is 14 residues long. V was pared by 2 bases and J by 3 bases, with 9 bases between. Germline CDR1 is KGHSH and CDR2 is LQKENI. CDR3 amino acids: CASSPTTRTDTQYF. The CDR3 DNA sequence: TGTGCCAGCTCACCAACGACCCGTACAGATACGCAGTATTTT.

This clonotype has a handful of counts. The chain joins TRBV3-1 to TRBJ2-7, with TRBD2 identical over 13 bases. The trim removed 5 bases at V and 2 bases at J, leaving 3 bases unmatched. The CDR3 spans 15 residues. In germline, CDR1 is LGHDT, CDR2 YNNKEL (reference sequence). In DNA form, the CDR3 reads TGTGCCAGCAGCTTAGGGACTAGCGGGACCTACGAGCAGTACTTC. Protein: CASSLGTSGTYEQYF.

This clonotype was seen ten or more times. This sequence joins TRBV28 and TRBJ1-1; no reliable D call. The CDR3 contains 12 residues. V dropped 2 bases and J dropped 7 bases, with 8 bases sitting between them. Per germline, CDR1 MDHEN and CDR2 SYDVKM. The CDR3 DNA reads TGTGCCAGCAGTTTAAAGGCCTATGAAGCTTTCTTT. Amino acids: CASSLKAYEAFF.

The chain couples TRBV10-3 to TRBJ2-3; 10 nucleotides line up with TRBD2. The CDR3 is made up of 18 amino acids. Trimming removed 3 bases from V and 2 bases from J; junction bases left unmatched: 11. Germline lookup yields CDR1 ENHRY and CDR2 SYGVKD. CDR3 residues: CAISDQGTSGTPTDTQYF. The CDR3 DNA reads TGTGCCATCAGTGACCAGGGTACTAGCGGGACTCCCACAGATACGCAGTATTTT.

This clonotype was recorded at least ten times. This rearrangement joins TRBV28 to TRBJ2-7; possibly TRBD1 for D (6 bases). V was clipped by 2 bases and J by 2 bases, with 7 bases between them. Germline CDR1 and CDR2: MDHEN and SYDVKM. CDR3 length: 13 amino acids. The CDR3 loop reads CASSLTGPYEQYF. As DNA, the CDR3 is TGTGCCAGCAGTTTAACAGGGCCCTACGAGCAGTACTTC.

V gene TRBV18 combines with J gene TRBJ2-7; possibly TRBD1 for D (6 bases). V lost 3 bases, J lost 2 bases, and 17 bases lay in between. The germline V gene encodes CDR1 KGHSH and CDR2 LQKENI. The CDR3 is made up of 16 amino acids. The CDR3 coding sequence is TGTGCCAGCTCACCTTCCCGAAGGGGGAGCCCCTACGAGCAGTACTTC. Translated, it gives CASSPSRRGSPYEQYF.

This CDR3 reads CASGLGTGQPQHF. The CDR3 nucleotides read TGTGCTAGTGGTCTGGGGACAGGTCAGCCCCAGCATTTT. The V gene is TRBV12-5, the J gene TRBJ1-5, with TRBD1 matching over 8 bases. V gave up 5 bases and J gave up 6 bases; unmatched junction bases: 3. The CDR3 sequence is 13 residues long. Looked up from germline, CDR1 is LGHNT and CDR2 is FRNRAP.

This clonotype has a handful of counts. The V gene is TRBV7-9, the J gene TRBJ1-2; D not resolved. V lost 4 bases and J 9 bases, leaving 18 bases between the germline ends. There are 14 residues in the CDR3. Germline CDR1 reads SEHNR; CDR2 reads FQNEAQ (reference sequence). CDR3 sequence (DNA): TGTGCCAGCAGCTCAGGATCCCTCAGGTTGAGCTACACCTTC. As protein: CASSSGSLRLSYTF.

Many counts were recorded for this clonotype. The V gene is TRBV20-1, the J gene TRBJ2-5, with 13 bases that match TRBD2. There are 15 residues in the CDR3. Germline-derived CDR1 and CDR2 are DFQATT and SNEGSKA (reference sequence). V lost 6 bases to trimming and J lost 3 bases; unmatched junction nucleotides: 7. CDR3 protein: CSAQGLAGREETQYF. The CDR3 nucleotides are TGCAGTGCGCAGGGACTAGCGGGAAGGGAAGAGACCCAGTACTTC.

This clonotype has only a few counts. The chain combines TRBV27 with TRBJ2-1, with 7 bases matching TRBD2. Looked up from germline, CDR1 is MNHEY and CDR2 is SMNVEV (reference sequence). There are 12 residues in the CDR3. Germline trimming cut 0 bases from V and 16 bases from J; bases unmatched to any gene: 6. The CDR3 nucleotides read TGTGCCAGCAGTTTATCGGCGGGAGTGGAATTCTTC. Translated: CASSLSAGVEFF.

This clonotype was detected only a few times. The CDR3 loop is CASRQVGQGSTDTQYF. CDR3 in DNA: TGTGCCAGCAGGCAAGTGGGGCAGGGCAGCACAGATACGCAGTATTTT. V usage is TRBV27 and J usage is TRBJ2-3; tentative D call: TRBD1 (5 bases). Germline-derived CDR1 and CDR2 are MNHEY and SMNVEV (reference sequence). The germline V and J ends were trimmed by 6 bases and 0 bases, with 16 bases remaining between them. The CDR3 is 16 amino acids.

Turning to this clonotype: A much bigger clone sits one base away, suggesting this may be a read error. J is TRBJ2-3 and V is TRBV7-3; 8 bases agree with TRBD2. The CDR3 is made up of 17 amino acids. CDR1 SGHTA and CDR2 FQGTGA come from the germline V gene. The CDR3 DNA reads TGTGCCAGCAGCACCCTCGATTCGCGGGGGGACACAGATGCGCAGTATTTT. Its translation is CASSTLDSRGDTDAQYF.

The sample holds many counts of this clonotype. The chain recombines TRBV6-1 with TRBJ2-3; TRBD2 matches 7 bases. The germline V gene encodes CDR1 MNHNS and CDR2 SASEGT. The CDR3 is 18 residues long. The trim removed 6 bases at V and 2 bases at J, leaving 17 bases unmatched. CDR3 loop: CASSPRGLRGGTTDTQYF. CDR3 coding DNA: TGTGCCAGCAGCCCTCGGGGCCTTCGCGGGGGAACCACAGATACGCAGTATTTT.

This clonotype came up many times. The V and J genes are TRBV7-9 and TRBJ1-3; 9 bases line up with TRBD1. V was pared by 5 bases and J by 0 bases, with 14 bases of the junction left unmatched. From germline, CDR1 is SEHNR and CDR2 FQNEAQ (reference sequence). The CDR3 is 19 amino acids. CDR3 coding DNA: TGTGCCAGCAGCCGTATTCCGGGACAGGGACCAAACTCTGGAAACACCATATATTTT. It translates to CASSRIPGQGPNSGNTIYF.

In its sample, this clonotype was seen many times. The chain recombines TRBV28 with TRBJ1-6, with unresolved D. V was pared by 10 bases and J by 0 bases, with 16 bases between. The CDR3 consists of 16 residues. Germline assignment: CDR1 MDHEN and CDR2 SYDVKM. In DNA form, the CDR3 reads TGTGCCACCCGAAATGGAGGGAGCTCCTATAATTCACCCCTCCACTTT. Protein: CATRNGGSSYNSPLHF.

This clonotype was observed at least ten times. This chain links TRBV5-1 with TRBJ1-3; no clear D gene. CDR1 and CDR2 (germline): SGHRS, YFSETQ. V was cut by 1 base and J by 1 base, with 15 bases left in between. This CDR3 comprises 17 residues. The DNA for the CDR3 is TGCGCCAGCAGCTTGATCAGTGACACCTTGTCTGGAAACACCATATATTTT. Amino acid sequence: CASSLISDTLSGNTIYF.

The genes are TRBV2 and TRBJ1-1; D call uncertain. Germline V gene lookup returns CDR1 SNHLY and CDR2 FYNNEI. The CDR3 extends over 12 amino acids. Trimming cost V 6 bases and J 9 bases, with 14 bases left between them. The CDR3 is CASREGGTKAFF. In DNA, the CDR3 is TGTGCCAGCAGGGAGGGCGGAACTAAAGCTTTCTTT.

At least ten counts were recorded for this clonotype. The chain joins TRBV7-2 to TRBJ1-2; 7 nucleotides line up with TRBD1. CDR3 length: 13 amino acids. J gave up 8 bases and V 4 bases, and 7 bases lay outside the gene matches. From germline, CDR1 is SGHTA and CDR2 FQGNSA. In nucleotides, the CDR3 is TGTGCCAGCAGCTCTACAGGGGTACGAGGCTACACCTTC. Translating it yields CASSSTGVRGYTF.

There are a few counts of this clonotype. The chain couples TRBV5-6 to TRBJ2-7; the D is unclear. Germline V lookup: CDR1 SGHDT, CDR2 YYEEEE. The CDR3 has 12 residues. Trimming shortened V by 6 bases and J by 6 bases, and 13 bases separated the two germline ends. CDR3 region: CASTYGFGEQYF. CDR3 in DNA: TGTGCCAGCACGTATGGTTTTGGCGAGCAGTACTTC.

The chain has TRBV6-2 or TRBV6-3 and TRBJ1-2; TRBD1 matches 8 bases. CDR3 length: 15 amino acids. The germline gives CDR1 MNHEY, CDR2 SVGEGT. Trimming removed 7 bases from V and 3 bases from J; junction bases left unmatched: 10. The CDR3 loop is CASIRPGQGYYGYTF. The DNA of the CDR3 is TGTGCCAGCATCCGTCCAGGACAGGGCTACTATGGCTACACCTTC.

In its sample, this clonotype was seen a few times. The V and J genes are TRBV5-6 and TRBJ2-3; 9 nucleotides align to TRBD1. The V and J ends lost 5 bases and 1 base, in that order; junction bases with no gene match: 5. Germline loops: CDR1 SGHDT, CDR2 YYEEEE. This CDR3 has 15 amino acids. CDR3 nucleotide sequence: TGTGCCAGCAGGGCCGGGACAGGGCGCACAGATACGCAGTATTTT. This codes for CASRAGTGRTDTQYF. Filled out from reference TRBV5-6 and TRBJ2-3, the complete variable domain reads DAGVTQSPTHLIKTRGQQVTLRCSPKSGHDTVSWYQQALGQGPQFIFQYYEEEERQRGNFPDRFSGHQFPNYSSELNVNALLLGDSALYLCASRAGTGRTDTQYFGPGTRLTVL.

Remarks on this clonotype: At one of its ends the junction is not consistent with the germline gene, which may arise from a read error. The chain joins TRBV12-3 or TRBV12-4 to TRBJ2-1, with D perhaps matching TRBD2 (6 bases). This CDR3 has 15 amino acids. The CDR3 spells CACSGSGGPYNEQFF. The CDR3 DNA reads TGTGCCTGCAGCGGTAGCGGAGGCCCTTACAATGAGCAGTTCTTC.

This clonotype appeared many times. The chain joins TRBV6-2 or TRBV6-3 to TRBJ1-5; 8 positions agree with TRBD1. Germline lookup yields CDR1 MNHEY and CDR2 SVGEGT. The CDR3 has 15 amino acids. After removal of 2 bases from V and 6 bases from J, the junction contained 6 bases not matched to a gene. The DNA for the CDR3 is TGTGCCAGCAGTTACGGGGCCACAGGGGGTCAGCCCCAGCATTTT. This translates into CASSYGATGGQPQHF.

The CDR3 DNA sequence: TGTGCCAGTATTGGGAGTGGTGAAAAACTGTTTTTT. This gives the protein CASIGSGEKLFF. This chain joins TRBV19 and TRBJ1-4; D gene ambiguous. The CDR3 sequence is 12 residues long. V lost 7 bases and J 7 bases, leaving 10 bases between the germline ends. Germline CDR1 LNHDA, CDR2 SQIVND (reference sequence).

This clonotype appeared many times. V is TRBV20-1 and J is TRBJ2-1; possibly TRBD1 or TRBD2 for D (6 bases each). With 8 bases removed from V and 0 bases from J, the gap between germline ends came to 14 bases. The CDR3 extends over 14 amino acids. Germline lookup yields CDR1 DFQATT and CDR2 SNEGSKA (reference sequence). This chain's CDR3 is CSPKGGSSYNEQFF. CDR3 DNA sequence: TGCAGTCCAAAGGGGGGAAGCTCCTACAATGAGCAGTTCTTC.